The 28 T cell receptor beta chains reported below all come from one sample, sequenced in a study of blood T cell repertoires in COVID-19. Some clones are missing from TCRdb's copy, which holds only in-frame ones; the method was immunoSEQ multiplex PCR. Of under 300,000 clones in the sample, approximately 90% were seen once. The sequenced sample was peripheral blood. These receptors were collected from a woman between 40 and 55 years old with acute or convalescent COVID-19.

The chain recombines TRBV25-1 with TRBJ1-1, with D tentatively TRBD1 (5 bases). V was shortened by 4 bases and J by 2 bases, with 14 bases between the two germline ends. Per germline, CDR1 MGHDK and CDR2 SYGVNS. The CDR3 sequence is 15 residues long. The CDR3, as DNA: TGTGCCAGCAGTGGCCTGACAGAATTTAACACTGAAGCTTTCTTT. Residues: CASSGLTEFNTEAFF.

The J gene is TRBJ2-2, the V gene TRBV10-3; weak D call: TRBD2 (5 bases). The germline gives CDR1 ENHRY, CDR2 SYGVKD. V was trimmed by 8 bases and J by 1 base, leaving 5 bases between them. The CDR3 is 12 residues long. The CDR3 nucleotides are TGTGCCATCGAGGGGAACACCGGGGAGCTGTTTTTT. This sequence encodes CAIEGNTGELFF.

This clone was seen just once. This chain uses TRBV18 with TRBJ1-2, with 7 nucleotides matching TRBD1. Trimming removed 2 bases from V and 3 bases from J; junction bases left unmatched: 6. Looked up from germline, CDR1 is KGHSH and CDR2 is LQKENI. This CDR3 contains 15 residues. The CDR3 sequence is CASSPWDSSDYGYTF. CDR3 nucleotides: TGTGCCAGCTCACCATGGGACAGTTCCGACTATGGCTACACCTTC.

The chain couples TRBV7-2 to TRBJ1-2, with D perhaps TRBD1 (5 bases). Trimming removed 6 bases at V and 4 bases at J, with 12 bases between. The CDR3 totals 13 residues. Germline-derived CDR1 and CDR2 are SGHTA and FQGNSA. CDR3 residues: CASSLQATYGYTF. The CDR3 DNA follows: TGTGCCAGCAGTTTACAGGCTACCTATGGCTACACCTTC.

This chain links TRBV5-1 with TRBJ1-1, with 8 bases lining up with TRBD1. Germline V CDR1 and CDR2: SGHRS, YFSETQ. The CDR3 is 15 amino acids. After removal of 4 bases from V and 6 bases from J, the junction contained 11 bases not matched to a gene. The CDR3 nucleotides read TGCGCCAGCAGCCCGGACAGGGCGGGAGGGGCTGAAGCTTTCTTT. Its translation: CASSPDRAGGAEAFF.

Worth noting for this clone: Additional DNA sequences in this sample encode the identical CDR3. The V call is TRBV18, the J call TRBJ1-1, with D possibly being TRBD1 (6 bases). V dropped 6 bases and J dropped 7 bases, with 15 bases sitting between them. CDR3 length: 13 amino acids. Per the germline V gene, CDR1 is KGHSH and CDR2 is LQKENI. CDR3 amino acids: CASSPTGQLEAFF. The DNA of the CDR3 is TGTGCCAGCTCGCCGACAGGCCAGCTTGAAGCTTTCTTT.

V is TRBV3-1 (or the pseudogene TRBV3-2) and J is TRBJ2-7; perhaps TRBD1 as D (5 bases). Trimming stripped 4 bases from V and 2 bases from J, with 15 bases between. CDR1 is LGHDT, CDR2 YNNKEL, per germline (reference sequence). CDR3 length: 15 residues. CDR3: CASSPDILRPYEQYV. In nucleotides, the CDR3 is TGTGCCAGCAGCCCGGACATATTGAGGCCCTACGAGCAGTACGTC.

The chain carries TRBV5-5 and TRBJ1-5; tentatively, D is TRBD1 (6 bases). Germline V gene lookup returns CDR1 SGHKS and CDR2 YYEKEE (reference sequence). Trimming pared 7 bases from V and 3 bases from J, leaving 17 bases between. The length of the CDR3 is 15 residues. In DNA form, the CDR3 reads TGTGCCAGCCGCAGATACCACAGGGACAATCAGCCCCAGCATTTT. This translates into CASRRYHRDNQPQHF.

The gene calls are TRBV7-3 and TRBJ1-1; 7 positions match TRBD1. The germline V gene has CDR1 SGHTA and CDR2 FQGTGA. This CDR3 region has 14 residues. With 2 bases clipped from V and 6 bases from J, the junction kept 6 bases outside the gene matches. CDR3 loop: CASSLGPRGAEAFF. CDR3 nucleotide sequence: TGTGCCAGCAGCTTAGGCCCCAGGGGGGCTGAAGCTTTCTTT.

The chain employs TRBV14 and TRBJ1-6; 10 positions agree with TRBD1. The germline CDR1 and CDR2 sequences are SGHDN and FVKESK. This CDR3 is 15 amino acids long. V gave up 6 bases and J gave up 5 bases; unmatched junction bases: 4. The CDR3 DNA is TGTGCCAGCAGACTGGGACAGGGGAATAATTCACCCCTCCACTTT. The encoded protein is CASRLGQGNNSPLHF.

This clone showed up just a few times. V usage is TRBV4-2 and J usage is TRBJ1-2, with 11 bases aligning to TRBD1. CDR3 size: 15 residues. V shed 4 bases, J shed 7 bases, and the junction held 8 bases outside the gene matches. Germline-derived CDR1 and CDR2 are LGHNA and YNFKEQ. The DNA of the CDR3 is TGTGCCAGCAGCCCCGGACAGGGGGCTAACGCTGGCTACACCTTC. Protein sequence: CASSPGQGANAGYTF.

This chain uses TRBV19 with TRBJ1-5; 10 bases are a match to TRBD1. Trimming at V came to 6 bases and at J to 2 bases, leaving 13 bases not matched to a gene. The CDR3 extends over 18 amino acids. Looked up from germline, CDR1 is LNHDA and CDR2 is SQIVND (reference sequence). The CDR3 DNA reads TGTGCCAGTAGCAGAACCGGGACAGGGGTAGGAGGCAATCAGCCCCAGCATTTT. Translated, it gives CASSRTGTGVGGNQPQHF. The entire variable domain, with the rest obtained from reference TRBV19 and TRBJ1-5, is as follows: DGGITQSPKYLFRKEGQNVTLSCEQNLNHDAMYWYRQDPGQGLRLIYYSQIVNDFQKGDIAEGYSVSREKKESFPLTVTSAQKNPTAFYLCASSRTGTGVGGNQPQHFGDGTRLSIL.

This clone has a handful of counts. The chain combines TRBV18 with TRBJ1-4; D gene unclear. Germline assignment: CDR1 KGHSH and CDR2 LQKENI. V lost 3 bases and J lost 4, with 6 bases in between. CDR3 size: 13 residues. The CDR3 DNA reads TGTGCCAGCTCACCCGACATTAATGAAAAACTGTTTTTT. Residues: CASSPDINEKLFF.

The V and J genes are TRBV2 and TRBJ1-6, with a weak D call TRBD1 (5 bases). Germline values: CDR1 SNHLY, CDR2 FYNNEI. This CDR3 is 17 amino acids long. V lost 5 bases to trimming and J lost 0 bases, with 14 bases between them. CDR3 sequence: CASSFRQLSSYNSPLHF. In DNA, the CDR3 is TGTGCCAGCAGTTTCCGACAGTTAAGCTCCTATAATTCACCCCTCCACTTT.

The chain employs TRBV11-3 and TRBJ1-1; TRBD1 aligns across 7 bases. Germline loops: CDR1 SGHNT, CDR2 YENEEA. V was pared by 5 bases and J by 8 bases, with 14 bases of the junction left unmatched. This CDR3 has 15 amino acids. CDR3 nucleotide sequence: TGTGCCAGCAGCCCACCCAGGAGCCTACAGGGGGAAGCTTTCTTT. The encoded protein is CASSPPRSLQGEAFF.

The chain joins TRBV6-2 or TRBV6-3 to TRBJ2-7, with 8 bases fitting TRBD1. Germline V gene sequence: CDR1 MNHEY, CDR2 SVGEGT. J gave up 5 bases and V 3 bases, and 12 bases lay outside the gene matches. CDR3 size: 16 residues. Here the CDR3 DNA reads TGTGCCAGCAGTTATATCCCGGCAGGGGGCCCCGACGAGCAGTACGTC. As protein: CASSYIPAGGPDEQYV.

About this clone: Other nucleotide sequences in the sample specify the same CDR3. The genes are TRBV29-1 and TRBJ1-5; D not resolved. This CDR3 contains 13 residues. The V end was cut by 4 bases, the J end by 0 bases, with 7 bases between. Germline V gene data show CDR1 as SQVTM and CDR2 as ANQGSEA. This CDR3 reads CSVARDSNQPQHF. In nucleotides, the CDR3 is TGCAGCGTTGCCCGCGATAGCAATCAGCCCCAGCATTTT. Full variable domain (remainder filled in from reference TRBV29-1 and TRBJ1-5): SAVISQKPSRDICQRGTSLTIQCQVDSQVTMMFWYRQQPGQSLTLIATANQGSEATYESGFVIDKFPISRPNLTFSTLTVSNMSPEDSSIYLCSVARDSNQPQHFGDGTRLSIL.

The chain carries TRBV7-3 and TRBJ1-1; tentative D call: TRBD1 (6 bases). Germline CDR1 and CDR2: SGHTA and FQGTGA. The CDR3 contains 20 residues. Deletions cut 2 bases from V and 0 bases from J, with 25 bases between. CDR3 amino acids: CASSLAPIPLRGTMNTEAFF. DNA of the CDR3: TGTGCCAGCAGCTTAGCCCCCATTCCATTAAGGGGGACCATGAACACTGAAGCTTTCTTT.

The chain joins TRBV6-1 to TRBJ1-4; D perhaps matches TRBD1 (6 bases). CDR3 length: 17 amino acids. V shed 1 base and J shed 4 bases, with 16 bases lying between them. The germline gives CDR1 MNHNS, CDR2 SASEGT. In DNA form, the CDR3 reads TGTGCCAGCAGTGAAGTCGGCAGGGGATTAGGTAATGAAAAACTGTTTTTT. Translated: CASSEVGRGLGNEKLFF.

This chain's CDR3 is CASSLATSGGETQYF. The CDR3, as DNA: TGTGCCAGCAGCTTAGCAACTAGCGGGGGTGAGACCCAGTACTTC. V and J are TRBV7-8 and TRBJ2-5, with 11 bases lining up with TRBD2. Germline V gene lookup returns CDR1 SGHVS and CDR2 FQNEAQ. CDR3 size: 15 residues. The trim removed 0 bases at V and 5 bases at J, leaving 2 bases unmatched.

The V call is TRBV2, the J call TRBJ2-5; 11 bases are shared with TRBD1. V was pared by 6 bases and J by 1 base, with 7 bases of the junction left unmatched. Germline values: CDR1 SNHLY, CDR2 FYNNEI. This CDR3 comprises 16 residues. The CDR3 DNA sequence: TGTGCCAGCAGCATGGCGGGGACAGGGGGCCAAGAGACCCAGTACTTC. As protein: CASSMAGTGGQETQYF.

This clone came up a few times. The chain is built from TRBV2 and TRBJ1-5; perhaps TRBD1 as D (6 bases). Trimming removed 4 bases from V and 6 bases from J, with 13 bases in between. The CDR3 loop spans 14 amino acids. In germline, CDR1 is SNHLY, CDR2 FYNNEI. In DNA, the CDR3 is TGTGCCAGCAGTGCGACAGGTCAGGGTCAGCCCCAGCATTTT. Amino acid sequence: CASSATGQGQPQHF.

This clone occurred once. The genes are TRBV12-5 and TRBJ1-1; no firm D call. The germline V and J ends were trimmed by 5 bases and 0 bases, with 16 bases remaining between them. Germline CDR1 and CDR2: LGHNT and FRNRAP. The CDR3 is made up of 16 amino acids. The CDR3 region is CASGNRAGRLNTEAFF. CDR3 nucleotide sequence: TGTGCTAGTGGTAACCGGGCGGGCAGGCTGAACACTGAAGCTTTCTTT.

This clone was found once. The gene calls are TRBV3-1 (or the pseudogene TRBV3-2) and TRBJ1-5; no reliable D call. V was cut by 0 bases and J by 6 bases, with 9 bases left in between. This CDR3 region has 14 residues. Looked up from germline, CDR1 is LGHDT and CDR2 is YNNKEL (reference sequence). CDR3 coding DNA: TGTGCCAGCAGCCAAGACGTAGTAGCTCAGCCCCAGCATTTT. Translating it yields CASSQDVVAQPQHF.

The CDR3 spells CASSYGGAGNTIYF. The CDR3, as DNA: TGTGCCAGCAGCTACGGCGGGGCTGGAAACACCATATATTTT. The rearrangement joins TRBV11-2 to TRBJ1-3; no firm D call. Germline assignment: CDR1 SGHAT and CDR2 FQNNGV. CDR3 length equals 14 residues. V shed 4 bases and J shed 2 bases, with 9 bases lying between them.

The CDR3 DNA is TGTGCCAGCAGTGTAAGGAACATACTACCGGGACAGGTCGGTTCTGGCTACACCTTC. Protein product: CASSVRNILPGQVGSGYTF. The chain joins TRBV6-1 to TRBJ1-2; TRBD1 matches 8 bases. The CDR3 is 19 residues long. The germline gives CDR1 MNHNS, CDR2 SASEGT. The V segment lost 4 bases and the J segment 7 bases; nucleotides outside the gene matches: 23.

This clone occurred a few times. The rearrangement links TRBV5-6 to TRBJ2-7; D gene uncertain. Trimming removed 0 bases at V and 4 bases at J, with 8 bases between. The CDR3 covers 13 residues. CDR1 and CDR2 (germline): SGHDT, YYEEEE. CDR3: CASSLGLTYEQYV. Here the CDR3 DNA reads TGTGCCAGCAGCTTGGGACTGACTTACGAGCAGTACGTC.

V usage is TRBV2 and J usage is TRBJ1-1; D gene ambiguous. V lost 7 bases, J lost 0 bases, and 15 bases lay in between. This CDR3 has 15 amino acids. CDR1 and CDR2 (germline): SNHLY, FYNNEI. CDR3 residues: CASILGLGLNTEAFF. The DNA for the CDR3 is TGTGCCAGCATTCTAGGACTGGGGTTGAACACTGAAGCTTTCTTT.